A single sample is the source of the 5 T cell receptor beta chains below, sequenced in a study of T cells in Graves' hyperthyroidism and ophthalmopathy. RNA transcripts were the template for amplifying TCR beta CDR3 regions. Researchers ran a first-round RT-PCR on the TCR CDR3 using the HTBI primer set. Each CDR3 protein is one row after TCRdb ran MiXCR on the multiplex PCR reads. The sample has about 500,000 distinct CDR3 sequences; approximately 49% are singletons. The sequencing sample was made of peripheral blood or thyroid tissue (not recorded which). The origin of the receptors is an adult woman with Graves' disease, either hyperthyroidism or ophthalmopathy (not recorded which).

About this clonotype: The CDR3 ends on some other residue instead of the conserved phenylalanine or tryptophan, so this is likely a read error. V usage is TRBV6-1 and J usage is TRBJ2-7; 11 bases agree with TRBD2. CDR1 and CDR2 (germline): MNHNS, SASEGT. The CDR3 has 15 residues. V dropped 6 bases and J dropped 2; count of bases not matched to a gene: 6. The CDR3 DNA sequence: TGTGCCAGCAGCCGAGGGACTAGCGGAACCTACGAGCAGTACCTC. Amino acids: CASSRGTSGTYEQYL.

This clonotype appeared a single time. The CDR3 spells CSAPRTGGIDGQNYGYTF. DNA for the CDR3: TGCAGTGCTCCTAGGACAGGGGGCATCGACGGGCAGAACTATGGCTACACCTTC. V gene TRBV20-1 combines with J gene TRBJ1-2, with 11 bases aligning to TRBD1. Trimming at V came to 5 bases and at J to 2 bases, leaving 16 bases not matched to a gene. The CDR3 length is 18 residues. Germline lookup yields CDR1 DFQATT and CDR2 SNEGSKA (reference sequence).

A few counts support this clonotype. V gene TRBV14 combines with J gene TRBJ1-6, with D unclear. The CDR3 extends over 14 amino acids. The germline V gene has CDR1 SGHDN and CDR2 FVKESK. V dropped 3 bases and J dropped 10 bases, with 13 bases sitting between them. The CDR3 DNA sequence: TGTGCCAGCAGCCACGGGGTATTCGGGTCACCCCTCCACTTT. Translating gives CASSHGVFGSPLHF.

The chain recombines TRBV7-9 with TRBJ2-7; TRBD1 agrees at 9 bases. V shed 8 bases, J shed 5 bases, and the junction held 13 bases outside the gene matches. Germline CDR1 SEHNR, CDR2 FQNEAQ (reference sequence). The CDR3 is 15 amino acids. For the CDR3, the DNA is TGTGCCAGCTCACCCCCGGGACAGGGATGGAACGAGCAGTACTTC. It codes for CASSPPGQGWNEQYF.

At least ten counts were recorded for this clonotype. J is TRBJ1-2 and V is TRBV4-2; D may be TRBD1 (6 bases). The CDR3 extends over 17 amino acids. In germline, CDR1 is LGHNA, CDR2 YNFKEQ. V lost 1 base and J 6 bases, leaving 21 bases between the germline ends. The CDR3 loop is CASSQVSGARDTDGYTF. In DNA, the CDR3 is TGTGCCAGCAGCCAAGTTTCAGGGGCCCGCGACACTGATGGCTACACCTTC.